The source of this TCR beta chain is a study of OX40 agonist ivuxolimab in advanced cancers. Study-level information: Aged roughly 23 to 80 with a mean of 60 years, they were almost 85% male.

As concerns this clone: The antigen is not known.

Study findings and constraints: Expanded clones were, on average, more numerous among CD8+ T cells than CD4+. CD4+ and CD8+ blood T cells expanded clonally by week 6 at 0.1 to 3.0 mg/kg. People who partly responded at 0.1-3.0 mg/kg had some of the least clonal expansion seen.

The data were produced by immunoSEQ multiplex PCR, yet TCRdb's version contains in-frame clones alone and is incomplete. The data contain 70,000 to 85,000 clones, around 90% of them seen just once; the ten biggest clones take up roughly 1.3%. Germline CDR1 SEHNR, CDR2 FQNEAQ (reference sequence). This CDR3 region has 15 residues. With V trimmed by 5 bases and J by 1 base, 5 bases remained unmatched. The chain carries TRBV7-9 and TRBJ1-2; 9 bases align to TRBD1. The TCR originated in an adult with an advanced solid tumor such as melanoma, head and neck, liver or kidney cancer. The starting material was CD4+ or CD8+ T cells sorted from blood, obtained in a trial of the OX40 agonist ivuxolimab. Here the CDR3 DNA reads TGTGCCAGCAGCCGGACAGGGGCACTTAACTATGGCTACACCTTC. This gives the protein CASSRTGALNYGYTF.